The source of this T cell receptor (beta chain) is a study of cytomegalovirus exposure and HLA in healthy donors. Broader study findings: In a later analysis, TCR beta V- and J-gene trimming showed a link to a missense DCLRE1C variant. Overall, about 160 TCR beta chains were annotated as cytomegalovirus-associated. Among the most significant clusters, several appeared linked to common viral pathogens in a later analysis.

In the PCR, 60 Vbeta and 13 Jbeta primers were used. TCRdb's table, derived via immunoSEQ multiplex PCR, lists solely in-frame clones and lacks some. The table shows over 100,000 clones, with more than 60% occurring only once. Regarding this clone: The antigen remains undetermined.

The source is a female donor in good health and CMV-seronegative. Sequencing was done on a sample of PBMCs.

The CDR3 is CASRLDRTSFETGELFF. The CDR3 DNA follows: TGTGCCAGCAGACTCGACAGGACTTCATTCGAGACCGGGGAGCTGTTTTTT. This rearrangement joins TRBV7-9 to TRBJ2-2; D might be TRBD1 (6 bases). CDR1 and CDR2 (germline): SEHNR, FQNEAQ (reference sequence). V gave up 6 bases and J gave up 5 bases, with 22 bases separating them. The CDR3 consists of 17 residues.